This T cell receptor (beta chain) is from a study of T cells after yellow fever vaccination. Study conclusions and caveats: The CD4 and CD8 compartments had a small share of their clonotypes in common. Bulk-population clonotypes that are abundant could appear as contaminants in FACS-sorted repertoires.

Points on this clonotype: Its antigen is undetermined.

Looked up from germline, CDR1 is ENHRY and CDR2 is SYGVKD. The V and J ends lost 2 bases and 8 bases respectively, with 18 bases between them. The CDR3 is 16 amino acids. TCR cDNA, made by 5'RACE template switching, carried an added universal primer site and UMIs. TCRdb re-called the 5' RACE reads through MiXCR, storing one row per CDR3 protein. Counted here are 400,000 to 650,000 distinct CDR3 sequences, less than 25% occurring once; the ten biggest clones make up around 16%. The clonotype originates from a man younger than 35 who received the YFV17D yellow fever vaccine. The gene calls are TRBV10-3 and TRBJ2-2, with D possibly matching TRBD1 (6 bases). Material: PBMCs, obtained approximately 22 days after the first yellow fever vaccination. CDR3 sequence: CAISEPFWGPSGELFF. The DNA of the CDR3 is TGTGCCATCAGTGAGCCTTTCTGGGGGCCGAGTGGGGAGCTGTTTTTT.